The subject of this entry is one T cell receptor beta chain. In the authors' methods: Reference gene primer amplification gave estimated nucleated cell counts. Clones were read by immunoSEQ multiplex PCR, and TCRdb kept only the in-frame ones, dropping some. That table is the source of V, J and clone size, and D and trimming were worked out from the DNA. Found here are roughly 21,000 clones, about nine tenths of them singletons; the top ten hold roughly an eighth. These data are taken from a study of blood T cell repertoires in COVID-19. Study-wide background: Samples of COVID-19 (acute and convalescent) were obtained from the United States, Italy and Spain. T cells, B-cell-depleted T cells, or PBMCs supplied cDNA or gDNA.

Sequenced: peripheral blood. The source is a woman of 80 years or more with active or convalescent COVID-19.

The chain's CDR3 is CASSLGVQRGNNEQFF. CDR3 DNA: TGTGCCAGCAGCTTAGGTGTCCAGCGGGGGAACAATGAGCAGTTCTTC. J is TRBJ2-1 and V is TRBV7-8; 8 bases match TRBD2. Trimming cost V 1 base and J 5 bases; bases outside gene matches: 7. This CDR3 is 16 amino acids long. Germline V gene lookup returns CDR1 SGHVS and CDR2 FQNEAQ.